This T cell receptor (beta chain) was found in a study of blood T cell repertoires in COVID-19. Across the whole study: Researchers got acute and convalescent COVID-19 samples from the United States, Italy and Spain. Sources were T cells, B-cell-depleted T cells, or PBMCs; the material itself was cDNA or gDNA.

Cohorts were based on clinical histories the participants reported. This CDR3 is built from 15 residues. V was trimmed by 0 bases and J by 4 bases, leaving 12 bases between them. Germline V gives CDR1 ENHRY, CDR2 SYGVKD. Per the authors' pipeline: Reference gene primer amplification in the assay estimated nucleated cell counts. Data came from immunoSEQ multiplex PCR; TCRdb stores just in-frame clones and leaves some out. V and J calls and clone size follow that table, whereas D and trimming were derived from the DNA. The sample shows approximately 200,000 clones, 80% of them seen only once. Material: PBMCs or T cells enriched from blood (not recorded which). The chain is built from TRBV10-3 and TRBJ2-5; D is ambiguous. This sequence was found in a woman aged 35 to 49 with acute COVID-19. For the CDR3, the DNA is TGTGCCATCAGTGAGTCGTACTCGCGTGTAGAGACCCAGTACTTC. This codes for CAISESYSRVETQYF.